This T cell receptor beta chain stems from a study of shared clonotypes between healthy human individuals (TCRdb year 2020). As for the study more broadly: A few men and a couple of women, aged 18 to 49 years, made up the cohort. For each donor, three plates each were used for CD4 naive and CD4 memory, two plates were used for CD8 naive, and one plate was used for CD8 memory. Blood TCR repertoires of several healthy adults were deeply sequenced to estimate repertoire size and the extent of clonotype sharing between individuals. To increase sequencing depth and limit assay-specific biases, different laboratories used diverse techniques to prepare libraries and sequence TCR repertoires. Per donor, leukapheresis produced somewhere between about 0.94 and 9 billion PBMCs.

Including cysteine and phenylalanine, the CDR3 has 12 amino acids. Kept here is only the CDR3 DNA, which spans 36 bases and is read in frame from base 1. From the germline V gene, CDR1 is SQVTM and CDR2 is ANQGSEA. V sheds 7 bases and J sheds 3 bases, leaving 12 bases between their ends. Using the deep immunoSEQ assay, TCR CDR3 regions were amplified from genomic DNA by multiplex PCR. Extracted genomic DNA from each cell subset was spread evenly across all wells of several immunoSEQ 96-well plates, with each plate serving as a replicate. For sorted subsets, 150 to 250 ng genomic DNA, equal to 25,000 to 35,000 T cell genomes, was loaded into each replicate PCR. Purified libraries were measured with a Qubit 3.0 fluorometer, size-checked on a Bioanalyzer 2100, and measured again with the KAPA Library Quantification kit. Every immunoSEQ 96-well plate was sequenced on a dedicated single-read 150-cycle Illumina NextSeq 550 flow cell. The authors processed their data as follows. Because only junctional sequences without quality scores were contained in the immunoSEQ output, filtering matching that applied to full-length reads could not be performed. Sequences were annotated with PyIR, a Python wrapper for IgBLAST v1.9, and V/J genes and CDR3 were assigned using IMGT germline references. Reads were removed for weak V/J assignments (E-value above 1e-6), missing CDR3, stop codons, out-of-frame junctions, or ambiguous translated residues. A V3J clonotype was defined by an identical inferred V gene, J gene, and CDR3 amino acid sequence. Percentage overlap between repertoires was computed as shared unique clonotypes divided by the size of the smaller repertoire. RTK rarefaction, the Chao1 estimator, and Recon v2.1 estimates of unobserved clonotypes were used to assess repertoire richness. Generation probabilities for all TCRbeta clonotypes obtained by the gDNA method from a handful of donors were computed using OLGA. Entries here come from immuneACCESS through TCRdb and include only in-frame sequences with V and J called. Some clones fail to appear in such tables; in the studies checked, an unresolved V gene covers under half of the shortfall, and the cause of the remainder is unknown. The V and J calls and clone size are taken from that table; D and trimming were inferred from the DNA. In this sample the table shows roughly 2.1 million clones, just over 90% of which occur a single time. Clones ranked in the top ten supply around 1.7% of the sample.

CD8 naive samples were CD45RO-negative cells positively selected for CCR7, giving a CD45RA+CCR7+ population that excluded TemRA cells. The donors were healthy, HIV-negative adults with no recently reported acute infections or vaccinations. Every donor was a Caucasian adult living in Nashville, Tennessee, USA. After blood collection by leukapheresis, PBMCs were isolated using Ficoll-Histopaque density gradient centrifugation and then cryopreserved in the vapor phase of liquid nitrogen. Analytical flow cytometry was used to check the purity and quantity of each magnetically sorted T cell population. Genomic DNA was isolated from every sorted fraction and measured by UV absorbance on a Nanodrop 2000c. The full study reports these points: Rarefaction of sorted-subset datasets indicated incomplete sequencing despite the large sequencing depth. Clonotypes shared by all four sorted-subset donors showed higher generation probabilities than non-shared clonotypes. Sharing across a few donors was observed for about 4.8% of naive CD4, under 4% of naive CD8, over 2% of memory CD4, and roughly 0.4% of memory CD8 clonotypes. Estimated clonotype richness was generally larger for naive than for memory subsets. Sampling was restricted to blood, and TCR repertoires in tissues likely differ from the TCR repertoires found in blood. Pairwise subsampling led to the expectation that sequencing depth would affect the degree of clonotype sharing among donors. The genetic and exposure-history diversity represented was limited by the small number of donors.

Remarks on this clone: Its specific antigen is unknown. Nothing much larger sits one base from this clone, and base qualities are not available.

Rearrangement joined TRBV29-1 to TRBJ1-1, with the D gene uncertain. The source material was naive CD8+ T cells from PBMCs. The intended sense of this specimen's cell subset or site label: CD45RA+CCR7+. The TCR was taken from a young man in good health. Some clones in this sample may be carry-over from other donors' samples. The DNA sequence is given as TGCAGCGCTCGCAACTGGGACACTGAAGCTTTCTTT. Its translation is CSARNWDTEAFF.